This T cell receptor beta chain derives from a study of blood T cells in healthy people across ages. CDR1 and CDR2 from the germline V gene are DFQATT and SNEGSKA (reference sequence). The CDR3 loop spans 11 amino acids. V was cut by 0 bases and J by 5 bases, with 5 bases left in between. It was with a sample-barcoded 5' primer and a J-beta primer mix that a second PCR of roughly 7 to 12 cycles was run. TCRdb passed the 5' RACE reads through MiXCR, listing each CDR3 protein once. The sample holds 750,000 to 1,000,000 distinct CDR3 sequences; about 27% are singletons and the top ten take approximately 10%. There are many counts of this clonotype. These data are also associated with another study on T cells of mothers and their children. That source notes: Nine systemically healthy Caucasian donors: three mothers, six children.

This chain joins TRBV20-1 and TRBJ2-7; D is uncertain. Sequencing input: blood. This clonotype originated in a woman in her thirties or forties in good health. CDR3 sequence reads: CSARDGDEQYF. The CDR3 DNA is TGCAGTGCTAGAGATGGGGACGAGCAGTACTTC.